This T cell receptor (beta chain) is from a study of blood T cell repertoires in COVID-19. Clones were read by immunoSEQ multiplex PCR, and TCRdb kept only the in-frame ones, dropping some. The sample has approximately 100,000 clones; 85% are singletons. Trimming removed 1 base from V and 3 bases from J; junction bases left unmatched: 3. CDR1 and CDR2 (germline): SGHAT, FQNNGV. This CDR3 region has 15 residues. V gene TRBV11-2 combines with J gene TRBJ2-7; 10 nucleotides match TRBD2. Sequenced: peripheral blood. This TCR was sampled from a woman aged 70-85 years with active or convalescent COVID-19. The CDR3 nucleotides are TGTGCCAGCAGCTTAGGGTTAGCGGGGGGCTACGAGCAGTACTTC. It is translated as CASSLGLAGGYEQYF.